This T cell receptor beta chain stems from a study of shared clonotypes between healthy human individuals. Study background: The plates for each donor numbered three CD4 naive, three CD4 memory, two CD8 naive and one CD8 memory. General study findings and limits: Roughly 4.6% of naive CD4 clonotypes were common to a few donors. Large depth notwithstanding, sorted-subset sequencing proved incomplete by rarefaction.

Replicate PCRs from sorted subsets contained roughly 200 ng DNA, which is approximately 30,000 T cell genomes. The data were produced by immunoSEQ multiplex PCR, yet TCRdb's version contains in-frame clones alone and is incomplete. The sample includes about 1.1 million clones, 75% to 80% of them seen just once. Note on this clone: Its antigen remains unknown.

V dropped 5 bases and J dropped 7; count of bases not matched to a gene: 9. In germline, CDR1 is MDHEN, CDR2 SYDVKM. The CDR3 totals 15 residues. Sequencing was performed on memory CD4+ T cells from PBMCs. Subset defined: CD45RA-negative fraction. This clonotype was sampled from a man aged 18 to 30 in good health. Some clones in this sample may be carry-over from other donors' samples. The chain combines TRBV28 with TRBJ1-4, with TRBD1 matching over 8 bases. The DNA for the CDR3 is TGTGCCAGCAGTGCAGGGGGCTTGGGAGTTGAAAAACTGTTTTTT. It translates to CASSAGGLGVEKLFF.